Described below is a single TCR beta chain sequence and its context. Its target is not known. The CDR3 spans 14 residues. The V gene's germline CDR1 is ENHRY and CDR2 SYGVKD. V lost 8 bases, J lost 4 bases, and 10 bases stayed unmatched. This sample stems from a study of cytomegalovirus exposure and HLA in healthy donors. Study-level background: The 90 to 150 validation repertoires used the same platform as the roughly 700 first-cohort repertoires (as reported by a later analysis).

Broader study findings: A few chains tied to CMV proved CMV antigen-specific in vitro.

Libraries were prepared by immunoSEQ multiplex PCR; TCRdb keeps only in-frame clonotypes and omits some of them. The sample holds about 360,000 clones, approximately 90% seen once. The TCR was taken from a woman aged 18-35 years in good health and CMV-seronegative. The sequenced sample was PBMCs. The chain combines TRBV10-3 with TRBJ2-5, with 7 positions matching TRBD2. CDR3 in amino acids: CAIGEGRKLETQYF. The CDR3 DNA reads as TGTGCCATCGGGGAGGGCAGGAAGCTAGAGACCCAGTACTTC.